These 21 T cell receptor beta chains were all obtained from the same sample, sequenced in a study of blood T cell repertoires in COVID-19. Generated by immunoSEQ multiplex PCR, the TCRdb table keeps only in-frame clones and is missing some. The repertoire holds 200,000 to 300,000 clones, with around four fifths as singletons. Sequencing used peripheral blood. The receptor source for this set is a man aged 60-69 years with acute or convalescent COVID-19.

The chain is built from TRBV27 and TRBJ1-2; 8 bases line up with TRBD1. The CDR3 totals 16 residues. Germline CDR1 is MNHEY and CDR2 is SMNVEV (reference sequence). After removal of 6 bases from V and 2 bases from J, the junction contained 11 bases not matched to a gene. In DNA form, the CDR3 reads TGTGCCAGCAGACCCCCAGGGGGCAATTTAAACTATGGCTACACCTTC. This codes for CASRPPGGNLNYGYTF.

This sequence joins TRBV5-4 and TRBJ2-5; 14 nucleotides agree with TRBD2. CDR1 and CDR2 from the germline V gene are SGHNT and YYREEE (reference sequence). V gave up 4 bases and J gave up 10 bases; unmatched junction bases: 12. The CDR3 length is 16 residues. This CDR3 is CASSTGLAGGLTGQYF. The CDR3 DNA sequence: TGTGCCAGCAGCACCGGACTAGCGGGGGGCCTTACTGGCCAGTACTTC.

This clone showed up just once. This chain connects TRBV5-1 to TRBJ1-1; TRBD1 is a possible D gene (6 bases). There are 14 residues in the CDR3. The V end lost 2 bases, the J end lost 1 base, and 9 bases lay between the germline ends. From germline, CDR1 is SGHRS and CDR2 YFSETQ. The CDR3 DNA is TGCGCCAGCAGCTTCGGACAGACGAACACTGAAGCTTTCTTT. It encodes CASSFGQTNTEAFF.

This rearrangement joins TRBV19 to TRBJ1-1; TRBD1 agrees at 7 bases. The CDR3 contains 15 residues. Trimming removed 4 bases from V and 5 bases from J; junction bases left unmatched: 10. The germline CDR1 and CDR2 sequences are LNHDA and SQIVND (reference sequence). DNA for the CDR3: TGTGCCAGTAGTACTGACAAGACAGGGAAAACTGAAGCTTTCTTT. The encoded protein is CASSTDKTGKTEAFF.

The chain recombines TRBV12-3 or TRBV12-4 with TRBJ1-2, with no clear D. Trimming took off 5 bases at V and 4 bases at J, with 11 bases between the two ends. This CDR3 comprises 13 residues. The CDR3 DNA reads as TGTGCCAGCAGTCATATTCCGGTCTATGGCTACACCTTC. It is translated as CASSHIPVYGYTF.

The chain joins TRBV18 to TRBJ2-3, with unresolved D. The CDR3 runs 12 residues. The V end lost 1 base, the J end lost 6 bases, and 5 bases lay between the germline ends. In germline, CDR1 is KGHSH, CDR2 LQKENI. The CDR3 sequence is CASSPREDTQYF. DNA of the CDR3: TGTGCCAGCTCACCACGCGAGGATACGCAGTATTTT. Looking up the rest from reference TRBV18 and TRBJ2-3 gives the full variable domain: NAGVMQNPRHLVRRRGQEARLRCSPMKGHSHVYWYRQLPEEGLKFMVYLQKENIIDESGMPKERFSAEFPKEGPSILRIQQVVRGDSAAYFCASSPREDTQYFGPGTRLTVL.

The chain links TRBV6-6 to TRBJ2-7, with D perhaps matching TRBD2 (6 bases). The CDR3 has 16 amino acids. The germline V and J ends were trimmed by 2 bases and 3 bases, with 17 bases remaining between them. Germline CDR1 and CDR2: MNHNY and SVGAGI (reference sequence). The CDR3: CASSYTTGLLNYEQYF. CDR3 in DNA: TGTGCCAGCAGTTACACAACTGGACTACTCAACTACGAGCAGTACTTC.

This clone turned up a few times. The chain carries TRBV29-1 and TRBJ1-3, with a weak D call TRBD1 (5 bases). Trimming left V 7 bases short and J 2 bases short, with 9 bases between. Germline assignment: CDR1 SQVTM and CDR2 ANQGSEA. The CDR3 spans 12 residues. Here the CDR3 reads CSADSPGNTIYF. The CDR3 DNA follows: TGCAGCGCCGACAGTCCTGGAAACACCATATATTTT.

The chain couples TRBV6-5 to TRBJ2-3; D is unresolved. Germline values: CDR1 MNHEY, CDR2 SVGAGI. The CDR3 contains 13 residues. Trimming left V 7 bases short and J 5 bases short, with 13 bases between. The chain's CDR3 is CASTQSGGDTQYF. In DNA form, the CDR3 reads TGTGCCAGCACCCAATCCGGCGGAGATACGCAGTATTTT.

The CDR3 bases are TGTGCCAGCCGCCGAGACCGGGGGGCGGGGGAGCAGTACTTC. Its protein product is CASRRDRGAGEQYF. V usage is TRBV21-1 and J usage is TRBJ2-7; the table's D gene call, TRBD2, was not cross checked with the DNA. TRBV21-1 is assigned pseudogene status. This CDR3 spans 14 amino acids.

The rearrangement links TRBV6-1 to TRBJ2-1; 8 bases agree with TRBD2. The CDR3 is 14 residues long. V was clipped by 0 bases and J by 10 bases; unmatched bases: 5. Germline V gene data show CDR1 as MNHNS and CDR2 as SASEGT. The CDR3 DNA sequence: TGTGCCAGCAGTGAAGCGAGCGGGAGAAGAGAGCAGTTCTTC. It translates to CASSEASGRREQFF.

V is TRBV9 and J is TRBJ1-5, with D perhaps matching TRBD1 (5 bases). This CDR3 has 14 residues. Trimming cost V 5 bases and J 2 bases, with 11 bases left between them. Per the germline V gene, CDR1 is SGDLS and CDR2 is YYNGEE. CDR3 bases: TGTGCCAGCAGTCGTGGAGGGGGCAATCAGCCCCAGCATTTT. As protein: CASSRGGGNQPQHF.

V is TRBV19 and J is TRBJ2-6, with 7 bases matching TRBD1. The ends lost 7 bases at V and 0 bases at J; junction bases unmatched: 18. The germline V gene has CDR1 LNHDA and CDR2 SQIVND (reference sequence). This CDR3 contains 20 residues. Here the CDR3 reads CASNQGDRVLSHSGANVLTF. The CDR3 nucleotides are TGTGCCAGTAACCAGGGGGACAGAGTCTTATCGCACTCTGGGGCCAACGTCCTGACTTTC.

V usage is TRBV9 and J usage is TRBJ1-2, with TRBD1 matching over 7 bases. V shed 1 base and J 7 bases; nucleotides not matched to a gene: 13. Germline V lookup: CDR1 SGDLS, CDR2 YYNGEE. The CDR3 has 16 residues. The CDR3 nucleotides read TGTGCCAGCAGCGTACCCAGAGAAGGGGGCGCGGGTGGCTACACCTTC. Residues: CASSVPREGGAGGYTF.

The CDR3 DNA is TGTGCCAGCAGGGGAACGGGAGGGATGGGCTATGGCTACACCTTC. It translates to CASRGTGGMGYGYTF. The chain employs TRBV6-5 and TRBJ1-2; D is unclear. V lost 6 bases to trimming and J lost 4 bases, with 18 bases between them. In germline, CDR1 is MNHEY, CDR2 SVGAGI. The CDR3 extends over 15 amino acids.

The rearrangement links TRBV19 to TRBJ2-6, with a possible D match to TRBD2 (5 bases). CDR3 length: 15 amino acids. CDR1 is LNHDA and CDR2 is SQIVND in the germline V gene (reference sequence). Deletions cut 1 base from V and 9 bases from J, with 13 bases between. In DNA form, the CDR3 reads TGTGCCAGTAGTATAGTGGACTCCTTATACAACGTCCTGACTTTC. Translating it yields CASSIVDSLYNVLTF.

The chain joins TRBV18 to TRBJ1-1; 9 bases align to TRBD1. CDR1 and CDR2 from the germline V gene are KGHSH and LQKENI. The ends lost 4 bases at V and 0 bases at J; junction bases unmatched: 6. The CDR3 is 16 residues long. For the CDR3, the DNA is TGTGCCAGCTCACGTGGGGGACAGGGAGTGAACACTGAAGCTTTCTTT. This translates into CASSRGGQGVNTEAFF.

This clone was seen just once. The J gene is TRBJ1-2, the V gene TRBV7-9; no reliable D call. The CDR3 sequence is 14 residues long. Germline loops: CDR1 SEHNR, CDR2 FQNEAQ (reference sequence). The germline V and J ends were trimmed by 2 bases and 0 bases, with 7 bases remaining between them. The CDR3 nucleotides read TGTGCCAGCAGCTTAACCGGTTCTAACTATGGCTACACCTTC. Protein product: CASSLTGSNYGYTF.

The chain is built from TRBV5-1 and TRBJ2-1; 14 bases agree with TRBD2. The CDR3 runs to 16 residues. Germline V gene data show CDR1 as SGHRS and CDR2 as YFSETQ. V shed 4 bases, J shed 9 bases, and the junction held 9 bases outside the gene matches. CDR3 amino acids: CASSPPTSGGAFEQFF. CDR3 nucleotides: TGCGCCAGCAGCCCCCCGACTAGCGGGGGGGCCTTTGAGCAGTTCTTC. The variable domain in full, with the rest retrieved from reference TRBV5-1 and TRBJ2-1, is KAGVTQTPRYLIKTRGQQVTLSCSPISGHRSVSWYQQTPGQGLQFLFEYFSETQRNKGNFPGRFSGRQFSNSRSEMNVSTLELGDSALYLCASSPPTSGGAFEQFFGPGTRLTVL.

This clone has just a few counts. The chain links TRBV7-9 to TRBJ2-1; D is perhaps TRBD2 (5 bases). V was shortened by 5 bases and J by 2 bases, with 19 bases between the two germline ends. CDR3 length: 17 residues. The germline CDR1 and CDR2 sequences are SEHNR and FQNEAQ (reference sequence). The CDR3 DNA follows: TGTGCCAGCAGCCCAAACACCGGACTCCAAGCCTACAATGAGCAGTTCTTC. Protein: CASSPNTGLQAYNEQFF.

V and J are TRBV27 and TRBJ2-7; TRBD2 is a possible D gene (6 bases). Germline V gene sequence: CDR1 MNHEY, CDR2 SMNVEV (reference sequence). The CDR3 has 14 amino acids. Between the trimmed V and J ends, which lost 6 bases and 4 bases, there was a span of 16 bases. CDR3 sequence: CASRIRLGRYEQYF. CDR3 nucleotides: TGTGCCAGCAGGATCCGACTAGGGAGATACGAGCAGTACTTC.